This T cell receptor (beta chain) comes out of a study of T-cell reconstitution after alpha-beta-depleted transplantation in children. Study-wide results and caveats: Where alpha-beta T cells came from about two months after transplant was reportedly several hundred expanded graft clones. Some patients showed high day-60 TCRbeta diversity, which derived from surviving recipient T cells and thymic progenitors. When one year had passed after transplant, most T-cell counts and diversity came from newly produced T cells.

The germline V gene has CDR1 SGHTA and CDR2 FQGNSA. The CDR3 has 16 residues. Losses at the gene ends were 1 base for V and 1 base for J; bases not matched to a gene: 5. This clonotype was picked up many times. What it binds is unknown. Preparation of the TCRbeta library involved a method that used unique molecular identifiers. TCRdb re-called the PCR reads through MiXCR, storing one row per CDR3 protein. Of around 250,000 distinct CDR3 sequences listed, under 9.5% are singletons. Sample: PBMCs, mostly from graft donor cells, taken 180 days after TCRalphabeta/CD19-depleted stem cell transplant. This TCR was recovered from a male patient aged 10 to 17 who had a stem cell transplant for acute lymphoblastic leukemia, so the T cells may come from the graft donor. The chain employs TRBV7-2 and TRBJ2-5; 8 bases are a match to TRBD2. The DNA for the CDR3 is TGTGCCAGCAGCTTAGAAGTCGGGGGGGGCCAAGAGACCCAGTACTTC. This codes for CASSLEVGGGQETQYF.